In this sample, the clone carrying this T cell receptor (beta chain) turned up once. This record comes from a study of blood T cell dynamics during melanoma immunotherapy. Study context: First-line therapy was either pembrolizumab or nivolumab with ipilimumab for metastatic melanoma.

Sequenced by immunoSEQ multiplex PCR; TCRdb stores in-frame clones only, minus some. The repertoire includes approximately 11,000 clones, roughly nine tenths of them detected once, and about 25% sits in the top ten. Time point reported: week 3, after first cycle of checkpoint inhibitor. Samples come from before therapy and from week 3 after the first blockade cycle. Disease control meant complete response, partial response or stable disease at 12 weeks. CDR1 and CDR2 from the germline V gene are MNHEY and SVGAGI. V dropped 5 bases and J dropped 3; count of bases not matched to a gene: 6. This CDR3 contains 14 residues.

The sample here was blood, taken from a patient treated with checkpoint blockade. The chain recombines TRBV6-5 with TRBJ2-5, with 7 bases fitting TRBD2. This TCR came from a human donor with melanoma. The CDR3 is CASSNRAGKETQYF. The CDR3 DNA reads TGTGCCAGCAGTAACCGAGCGGGAAAAGAGACCCAGTACTTC.